Listed here are 15 T cell receptor beta chains from one sample, sequenced in a study of early T cells in non-severe SARS-CoV-2 infection. From the 5' RACE reads, TCRdb called clonotypes with MiXCR, one entry per CDR3 protein. The sample has roughly 34,000 distinct CDR3 sequences, 4.7% seen once. Sequenced input: whole blood. The receptors were sampled from an adult who was a healthcare worker with PCR-confirmed SARS-CoV-2 infection or an uninfected control (not recorded which).

This clonotype was observed many times. The chain combines TRBV7-6 with TRBJ1-1; tentative D call: TRBD1 (6 bases). V dropped 3 bases and J dropped 4 bases, with 15 bases sitting between them. Germline loops: CDR1 SGHVS, CDR2 FNYEAQ. The CDR3 is 15 residues long. CDR3 loop: CASSFLWQGFTEAFF. Written as DNA, the CDR3 is TGTGCCAGCAGCTTTTTGTGGCAGGGGTTCACTGAAGCTTTCTTT.

This chain links TRBV28 with TRBJ2-3; D uncertain. V lost 3 bases, J lost 6 bases, and 4 bases lay in between. The CDR3 length is 11 residues. Germline CDR1 reads MDHEN; CDR2 reads SYDVKM. The CDR3 region has the DNA TGTGCCAGCAGTTTTAGGGATACGCAGTATTTT. This translates into CASSFRDTQYF.

The sample holds many counts of this clonotype. This sequence joins TRBV5-6 and TRBJ1-3; D is unclear. This CDR3 contains 16 residues. Germline CDR1 SGHDT, CDR2 YYEEEE. Between the trimmed V and J ends, which lost 2 bases and 0 bases, there was a span of 12 bases. The CDR3 DNA reads as TGTGCCAGCAGCTTCGGTGTCTCACTCTCTGGAAACACCATATATTTT. Encoded protein: CASSFGVSLSGNTIYF.

This clonotype was observed at least ten times. This sequence joins TRBV11-2 and TRBJ1-2; D gene uncertain. Germline V gene lookup returns CDR1 SGHAT and CDR2 FQNNGV. Trimming removed 5 bases from V and 4 bases from J, with 14 bases in between. The CDR3 totals 14 residues. The CDR3 reads CASSATKRPYGYTF. CDR3 nucleotides: TGTGCCAGCAGCGCTACGAAAAGGCCCTATGGCTACACCTTC.

This clonotype showed up many times. This chain links TRBV7-2 with TRBJ1-3; 7 nucleotides align to TRBD1. Trimming at V came to 5 bases and at J to 4 bases, leaving 5 bases not matched to a gene. The CDR3 loop spans 14 amino acids. CDR1 is SGHTA and CDR2 is FQGNSA in the germline V gene. The CDR3 reads CASSPGQPGNTIYF. CDR3 DNA sequence: TGTGCCAGCAGCCCGGGACAGCCGGGAAACACCATATATTTT.

Ten or more counts support this clonotype. V usage is TRBV24-1 and J usage is TRBJ2-3; D is unresolved. Germline V gene lookup returns CDR1 KGHDR and CDR2 SFDVKD. Trimming shortened V by 5 bases and J by 1 base, and 6 bases separated the two germline ends. This CDR3 is 13 amino acids long. CDR3 bases: TGTGCCACCAGTGTCGGGCGCACAGATACGCAGTATTTT. Translated: CATSVGRTDTQYF.

In its sample, this clonotype was seen a few times. The chain combines TRBV5-5 with TRBJ2-2; a possible D gene is TRBD2 (5 bases). The V gene's germline CDR1 is SGHKS and CDR2 YYEKEE (reference sequence). Trimming shortened V by 0 bases and J by 7 bases, and 10 bases separated the two germline ends. CDR3 size: 14 residues. The CDR3: CASSLVRGFGELFF. CDR3 in DNA: TGTGCCAGCAGCTTGGTACGGGGTTTCGGGGAGCTGTTTTTT.

This clonotype was recorded once. One end of the junction is discordant with germline, which a read error may explain. The chain links TRBV5-1 to TRBJ1-4; tentative D call: TRBD1 (5 bases). Per germline, CDR1 SGHRS and CDR2 YFSETQ. The CDR3 has 16 residues. The CDR3 DNA sequence: TGCACCAGCAGCTTGGGAGCCCAGGGCTCGCAAGAAAAACTGTTTTTT. Translated, it gives CTSSLGAQGSQEKLFF.

The chain recombines TRBV19 with TRBJ2-2; D is unclear. The CDR3 loop spans 13 amino acids. V lost 5 bases, J lost 1 base, and 5 bases lay in between. Germline V gene sequence: CDR1 LNHDA, CDR2 SQIVND (reference sequence). The chain's CDR3 is CASSLQNTGELFF. Here the CDR3 DNA reads TGTGCCAGTAGTCTCCAGAACACCGGGGAGCTGTTTTTT.

There are many counts of this clonotype. The V call is TRBV5-1, the J call TRBJ1-6; TRBD1 matches at 10 bases. The germline gives CDR1 SGHRS, CDR2 YFSETQ. The J segment lost 7 bases and the V segment lost 6 bases, leaving 19 bases of the junction unmatched. This CDR3 contains 19 residues. CDR3 DNA sequence: TGCGCCAGCACTCCATTTTCCTCCGGGACAGGGGCGTCCAATTCACCCCTCCACTTT. Residues: CASTPFSSGTGASNSPLHF.

The sample holds many counts of this clonotype. The chain carries TRBV29-1 and TRBJ1-4; the match to TRBD1 covers 7 bases. Germline CDR1 is SQVTM and CDR2 is ANQGSEA. V trimming: 6 bases; J trimming: 2 bases; junction bases outside the gene matches: 6. The CDR3 is made up of 14 amino acids. CDR3 sequence: CSVTDRRTNEKLFF. As DNA, the CDR3 is TGCAGCGTGACGGACAGGAGGACTAATGAAAAACTGTTTTTT.

The CDR3 region is CASSFRGVDYGYTF. The CDR3 region has the DNA TGTGCCAGCAGCTTTAGGGGGGTTGACTATGGCTACACCTTC. The chain carries TRBV5-4 and TRBJ1-2, with a possible D match to TRBD1 (6 bases). Between the trimmed V and J ends, which lost 2 bases and 3 bases, there was a span of 11 bases. CDR3 length equals 14 residues. Germline CDR1 reads SGHNT; CDR2 reads YYREEE (reference sequence). The full variable domain, completed using reference TRBV5-4 and TRBJ1-2, is ETGVTQSPTHLIKTRGQQVTLRCSSQSGHNTVSWYQQALGQGPQFIFQYYREEENGRGNFPPRFSGLQFPNYSSELNVNALELDDSALYLCASSFRGVDYGYTFGSGTRLTVV.

The CDR3 region has the DNA TGTGCCACCAGCAGAGTTCCAGGGGGTACAGATACGCAGTATTTT. This sequence encodes CATSRVPGGTDTQYF. The chain joins TRBV15 to TRBJ2-3, with 7 bases that match TRBD1. J was trimmed by 3 bases and V by 1 base; bases with no gene match: 4. Germline-derived CDR1 and CDR2 are LNHNV and YYDKDF (reference sequence). The CDR3 length is 15 residues. Full variable domain (rest looked up from reference TRBV15 and TRBJ2-3): DAMVIQNPRYQVTQFGKPVTLSCSQTLNHNVMYWYQQKSSQAPKLLFHYYDKDFNNEADTPDNFQSRRPNTSFCFLDIRSPGLGDTAMYLCATSRVPGGTDTQYFGPGTRLTVL.

The DNA of the CDR3 is TGTGCCAGCAGCCAAGTACCCGAAGCGGGCCCCCGGGAGACCCAGTACTTC. Amino acid sequence: CASSQVPEAGPRETQYF. This rearrangement joins TRBV3-1 to TRBJ2-5; D is possibly TRBD2 (6 bases). The germline gives CDR1 LGHDT, CDR2 YNNKEL (reference sequence). Trimming took off 1 base at V and 5 bases at J, with 20 bases between the two ends. The CDR3 extends over 17 amino acids.

This clonotype was recorded many times. The chain combines TRBV20-1 with TRBJ1-1, with 7 positions matching TRBD1. Germline CDR1 is DFQATT and CDR2 is SNEGSKA (reference sequence). The CDR3 loop spans 11 amino acids. Trimming took 7 bases from V and 1 from J; bases not matched to a gene: 0. The CDR3 DNA reads TGCAGTGGACAGGGGAACACTGAAGCTTTCTTT. This sequence encodes CSGQGNTEAFF.